This record looks at one TCR beta chain sequence and its context. Per the study methods: Amplified reference gene primers provided the basis for estimating nucleated cell counts. The protocol was immunoSEQ multiplex PCR, while the TCRdb copy is restricted to in-frame clones and leaves out a portion. V and J calls and clone size are as listed in that table; D and trimming were resolved from the DNA. The table has 90,000 to 110,000 clones, 80% to 85% seen once. CDR1 is MNHNS and CDR2 is SASEGT in the germline V gene. V was shortened by 0 bases and J by 8 bases, with 13 bases between the two germline ends. This CDR3 contains 14 residues. This sample was taken from a study of blood T cell repertoires in COVID-19. Study-wide context: Spain, Italy and the United States supplied samples that represented acute and convalescent COVID-19.

The sequence derives from an elderly man with acute or convalescent COVID-19. Sequencing used peripheral blood. The chain combines TRBV6-1 with TRBJ1-1, with D possibly TRBD1 on 5 matching bases. The CDR3 is CASSEAPRGIEAFF. For the CDR3, the DNA is TGTGCCAGCAGTGAAGCGCCAAGGGGAATCGAAGCTTTCTTT.